A selection of T cell receptor beta chains follows, all from one sample in a study of cytomegalovirus exposure and HLA in healthy donors. TCRdb's table, derived via immunoSEQ multiplex PCR, lists solely in-frame clones and lacks some. The top ten clones hold approximately 1% of a sample with hundreds of thousands of clones, around 88% of them seen once. The sample was PBMCs. These receptors were collected from a woman aged 18-30 years in good health and CMV-seronegative. The CDR3 runs from the conserved cysteine through the conserved F or W. The order of the fields is clone size, D gene, V gene, J gene, CDR3 protein, CDR3 DNA. A D gene is named only where the DNA matches it firmly. Size tells how often a clone was seen (once, few, many) or the class of an expanded clone, and some rows leave it out.

size: once; D: NA; V: TRBV2; J: TRBJ2-5; CDR3: CASSEQKTPGETQYF; DNA: TGTGCCAGCAGTGAACAAAAAACCCCGGGGGAGACCCAGTACTTC
size: NA; D: NA; V: TRBV20-1; J: TRBJ1-1; CDR3: CSAIRGEAFF; DNA: TGCAGTGCTATTCGGGGTGAAGCTTTCTTT
size: NA; D: TRBD1; V: TRBV7-2; J: TRBJ1-1; CDR3: CASSPDRVPNAEAFF; DNA: TGTGCCAGCAGCCCTGACAGGGTCCCGAATGCTGAAGCTTTCTTT
size: NA; D: NA; V: TRBV9; J: TRBJ1-1; CDR3: CASSVGGPTEAFF; DNA: TGTGCCAGCAGCGTAGGGGGCCCGACTGAAGCTTTCTTT
size: NA; D: TRBD1; V: TRBV7-9; J: TRBJ2-1; CDR3: CASSLPRGQYNEQFF; DNA: TGTGCCAGCAGCTTACCCAGGGGGCAGTACAATGAGCAGTTCTTC
size: NA; D: TRBD1; V: TRBV7-7; J: TRBJ2-7; CDR3: CASSLGTGAYEQYF; DNA: TGTGCCAGCAGCTTAGGGACAGGGGCCTACGAGCAGTACTTC
size: NA; D: NA; V: TRBV30; J: TRBJ1-2; CDR3: CAWSGNGGHGYTF; DNA: TGTGCCTGGAGTGGGAACGGTGGGCATGGCTACACCTTC
size: NA; D: NA; V: TRBV12-5; J: TRBJ2-1; CDR3: CASGLGLYREEEQFF; DNA: TGTGCTAGTGGTTTGGGCCTCTACAGGGAAGAGGAGCAGTTCTTC
size: NA; D: NA; V: TRBV7-2; J: TRBJ2-1; CDR3: CASSSYGGRAAGSYNEQFF; DNA: TGTGCCAGCAGCTCATACGGGGGAAGGGCGGCGGGCTCCTACAATGAGCAGTTCTTC
size: many; D: NA; V: TRBV10-2; J: TRBJ1-2; CDR3: CASSGTGSYGYTF; DNA: TGCGCCAGCAGTGGAACAGGGTCCTATGGCTACACCTTC
size: NA; D: TRBD1; V: TRBV23-1; J: TRBJ1-2; CDR3: CASSQTGYGYTF; DNA: TGCGCCAGCAGTCAGACAGGGTATGGCTACACCTTC
size: NA; D: NA; V: TRBV19; J: TRBJ2-5; CDR3: CASRASGSETQYF; DNA: TGTGCCAGTAGGGCGAGCGGATCAGAGACCCAGTACTTC
size: once; D: NA; V: TRBV6-5; J: TRBJ2-7; CDR3: CASSYAGKQYF; DNA: TGTGCCAGCAGTTATGCGGGGAAACAGTACTTC
size: NA; D: NA; V: TRBV19; J: TRBJ2-3; CDR3: CASSIGPIDTQYF; DNA: TGTGCCAGTAGTATTGGCCCGATAGATACGCAGTATTTT
size: NA; D: NA; V: TRBV28; J: TRBJ2-5; CDR3: CASSLPGTYQETQYF; DNA: TGTGCCAGCAGTTTACCTGGGACTTACCAAGAGACCCAGTACTTC
size: NA; D: NA; V: TRBV5-6; J: TRBJ1-5; CDR3: CASSRDRGNQPQHF; DNA: TGTGCCAGCAGCCGTGATAGAGGCAATCAGCCCCAGCATTTT
size: NA; D: NA; V: TRBV4-3; J: TRBJ2-5; CDR3: CASSQGLVEETQYF; DNA: TGCGCCAGCAGCCAAGGACTAGTCGAAGAGACCCAGTACTTC
size: NA; D: NA; V: TRBV15; J: TRBJ1-3; CDR3: CATSLLGGPGNTIYF; DNA: TGTGCCACCAGTTTACTGGGAGGTCCCGGAAACACCATATATTTT
size: NA; D: TRBD2; V: TRBV19; J: TRBJ2-7; CDR3: CASSIREGPEQYF; DNA: TGTGCCAGTAGCATCAGGGAGGGGCCCGAGCAGTACTTC
size: NA; D: TRBD1; V: TRBV27; J: TRBJ1-2; CDR3: CASSSTGAFYGYTF; DNA: TGTGCCAGCAGTTCGACAGGGGCCTTCTATGGCTACACCTTC
size: NA; D: NA; V: TRBV11-1; J: TRBJ1-2; CDR3: CASSPPGGDYGYTF; DNA: TGTGCCAGCAGCCCGCCGGGAGGGGACTATGGCTACACCTTC
size: NA; D: TRBD2; V: TRBV29-1; J: TRBJ2-1; CDR3: CSAGTSGYEQFF; DNA: TGCAGCGCCGGGACTAGCGGGTATGAGCAGTTCTTC
size: NA; D: NA; V: TRBV9; J: TRBJ1-1; CDR3: CASSPSGYTEAFF; DNA: TGTGCCAGCAGCCCCTCGGGTTACACTGAAGCTTTCTTT
size: NA; D: NA; V: TRBV14; J: TRBJ2-7; CDR3: CASSQSYEQYF; DNA: TGTGCCAGCAGCCAGAGCTACGAGCAGTACTTC
size: NA; D: TRBD2; V: TRBV11-2; J: TRBJ2-1; CDR3: CASSLESGRSPEQFF; DNA: TGTGCCAGCAGCTTAGAAAGCGGGAGGTCTCCTGAGCAGTTCTTC
size: NA; D: TRBD2; V: TRBV11-2; J: TRBJ2-3; CDR3: CASSPTLAGGRTDTQYF; DNA: TGTGCCAGCAGCCCCACCCTAGCGGGGGGGCGGACAGATACGCAGTATTTT
size: NA; D: NA; V: TRBV7-6; J: TRBJ2-5; CDR3: CASTLGEGGPAAQYF; DNA: TGTGCCAGCACCCTTGGGGAGGGGGGACCAGCGGCCCAGTACTTC
size: NA; D: NA; V: TRBV5-1; J: TRBJ1-4; CDR3: CASSLGRATNEKLFF; DNA: TGCGCCAGCAGCTTGGGAAGAGCAACTAATGAAAAACTGTTTTTT
size: NA; D: NA; V: TRBV4-1; J: TRBJ2-1; CDR3: CASSQDTRDEQFF; DNA: TGCGCCAGCAGCCAAGATACTCGGGATGAGCAGTTCTTC
size: NA; D: NA; V: TRBV21-1; J: TRBJ1-1; CDR3: CASSKALLGRADTEAFF; DNA: TGTGCCAGCAGCAAAGCGCTTTTGGGGAGGGCTGACACTGAAGCTTTCTTT
size: once; D: NA; V: TRBV10-3; J: TRBJ1-1; CDR3: CAISESPSSEAFF; DNA: TGTGCCATCAGTGAAAGCCCCTCCTCTGAAGCTTTCTTT
size: NA; D: TRBD2; V: TRBV18; J: TRBJ2-7; CDR3: CASSPTSGSSYEQYF; DNA: TGTGCCAGCTCCCCGACTAGCGGAAGCTCCTACGAGCAGTACTTC
size: once; D: TRBD2; V: TRBV5-1; J: TRBJ2-1; CDR3: CASSLVAFRGEFYNEQFF; DNA: TGCGCCAGCAGCTTGGTGGCTTTTCGGGGGGAGTTCTACAATGAGCAGTTCTTC
size: NA; D: TRBD1; V: TRBV25-1; J: TRBJ1-3; CDR3: CASTPPGTAGNTIYF; DNA: TGTGCCAGCACCCCGCCCGGGACAGCTGGAAACACCATATATTTT
size: NA; D: NA; V: TRBV7-6; J: TRBJ2-5; CDR3: CASSARFQETQYF; DNA: TGTGCCAGCAGTGCCAGGTTCCAAGAGACCCAGTACTTC
size: NA; D: NA; V: TRBV6-1; J: TRBJ1-1; CDR3: CASSGHRVSNTEAFF; DNA: TGTGCCAGCAGTGGACACAGGGTTTCGAACACTGAAGCTTTCTTT
size: NA; D: NA; V: TRBV25-1; J: TRBJ1-6; CDR3: CASSVSSYNSPLHF; DNA: TGTGCCAGCAGTGTTAGCTCCTATAATTCACCCCTCCACTTT
size: NA; D: NA; V: TRBV19; J: TRBJ2-1; CDR3: CASSIWSRGDNEQFF; DNA: TGTGCCAGTAGTATATGGTCCAGGGGCGACAATGAGCAGTTCTTC
size: NA; D: NA; V: TRBV7-2; J: TRBJ2-7; CDR3: CASRTTNEQYF; DNA: TGTGCCAGCAGAACTACGAACGAGCAGTACTTC
size: NA; D: TRBD1; V: TRBV25-1; J: TRBJ1-4; CDR3: CASSTHRTGDNEKLFF; DNA: TGTGCCAGCAGTACCCATCGGACAGGGGATAATGAAAAACTGTTTTTT
size: NA; D: TRBD1; V: TRBV4-2; J: TRBJ2-7; CDR3: CASSQDLGQGDLEQYF; DNA: TGTGCCAGCAGCCAAGACTTGGGACAGGGGGATTTGGAGCAGTACTTC
size: NA; D: NA; V: TRBV2; J: TRBJ1-1; CDR3: CASSGQLNTEAFF; DNA: TGTGCCAGCAGTGGTCAGTTGAACACTGAAGCTTTCTTT